This note documents a single T cell receptor (beta chain) sequence. Its cognate antigen is unknown. Tens of thousands of T cell genomes (approximately 190 ng DNA) went into each sorted-subset replicate. TCRdb keeps only in-frame clones here, not all; method: immunoSEQ multiplex PCR. The sample has around 2,000,000 clones; 85% to 95% are singletons. Those who donated were healthy HIV-negative adults, with no recent acute infections or vaccinations reported. CD4+ cell separation produced CD45RA+ naive and CD45RA-negative memory subsets. This CDR3 is 14 amino acids long. The germline V gene has CDR1 SGHDN and CDR2 FVKESK. After removal of 1 base from V and 9 bases from J, the junction contained 3 bases not matched to a gene. The source of the sample is a study of shared clonotypes between healthy human individuals. Study-level results: Memory subsets generally showed lower estimated richness than naive subsets.

The clonotype originates from a man younger than 35 in good health. Sequenced material: naive CD4+ T cells sorted from blood. The subset here: CD45RA+ positively selected. This chain links TRBV14 with TRBJ2-4; 10 bases align to TRBD1. The CDR3 DNA reads as TGTGCCAGCAGCCAAGGGACAGGGGGAACCATTCAGTACTTC. Its protein product is CASSQGTGGTIQYF. The whole variable domain, filled in from reference TRBV14 and TRBJ2-4, reads EAGVTQFPSHSVIEKGQTVTLRCDPISGHDNLYWYRRVMGKEIKFLLHFVKESKQDESGMPNNRFLAERTGGTYSTLKVQPAELEDSGVYFCASSQGTGGTIQYFGAGTRLSVL.